This T cell receptor beta chain came from a study of Graves' ophthalmopathy and Graves' hyperthyroidism. Regarding the study as a whole: An approximately 83% specificity and approximately 88% sensitivity were achieved by a 13-signature model that separated ophthalmopathy from stable hyperthyroidism. Blood samples also showed most expanded thyroid clonotypes exceeding 0.001 frequency.

Ophthalmopathic donors had moderate-to-severe activity, CAS ≥3 and NOSPECS ≥4, with disease that had lasted under 3 months. Isolation of PBMCs was performed using around 9.5 ml of fresh peripheral blood. Amplified TCR beta CDR3 regions were obtained using RNA transcripts as template. The authors performed first-round RT-PCR with HTBI primers and then a second-round multiplex PCR. TCRdb redid the calling of the multiplex PCR reads with MiXCR, one entry per CDR3 protein. Of some 160,000 distinct CDR3 sequences in the sample, just under 40% were seen once. Per the germline V gene, CDR1 is SGHTA and CDR2 is FQGNSA. V lost 5 bases and J 0 bases, leaving 7 bases between the germline ends. The CDR3 is 13 residues long. In its sample, this clonotype was seen many times. Its antigen is not known.

This sequence was found in a man aged 25-40 years with Graves' ophthalmopathy. Sequencing was carried out using peripheral blood. V and J are TRBV7-2 and TRBJ2-5; no definite D call. The CDR3 reads CASSARYQETQYF. The DNA of the CDR3 is TGTGCCAGCAGCGCACGGTACCAAGAGACCCAGTACTTC.